The rows below give T cell receptor beta chains drawn from one sample of a study of technical replicates of blood from a few donors. Using immunoSEQ multiplex PCR, the repertoire was profiled, and TCRdb retains in-frame clones only, with some absent. The sample comprises about 88,000 clones, around 90% of which are singletons, and roughly 0.25% rests with the top ten. The sample consisted of T cells isolated from PBMCs. The receptors were gathered from a human donor in good health. CDR3s leave out the opening cysteine and the closing phenylalanine or tryptophan.

j_call v_call cdr3_aa
TRBJ2-2 TRBV30 AWDRVRVGTGELF
TRBJ1-4 TRBV10-2 ASKGQWNEKLF
TRBJ1-5 TRBV28 ASSLFRRGGRVGNQPQH
TRBJ1-6 TRBV9 ASSVRGQGEDSPLH
TRBJ1-5 TRBV5-5 ASSLGSGRGQPQH
TRBJ2-5 TRBV7-2 ASSLGLAGPETQY
TRBJ2-7 TRBV5-1 ASSLGTASTVVEQY
TRBJ2-3 TRBV5-1 ASSHLAGFTDTQY
TRBJ2-2 TRBV5-1 ASSLTFGLAGNTGELF
TRBJ2-1 TRBV29-1 SVEGGSGRANEQF
TRBJ2-1 TRBV5-6 ASSLEYNEQF
TRBJ2-7 TRBV5-4 ASSLQGTTYEQY
TRBJ1-1 TRBV10-1 ASSESKGGFLAF
TRBJ1-1 TRBV9 ASSRGGDTEAF
TRBJ2-2 TRBV4-1 ASSFRGSAGELF
TRBJ2-7 TRBV7-8 ASSAAGRVYEQY
TRBJ2-7 TRBV5-4 ASSPQGSSDYEQY
TRBJ2-3 TRBV5-1 ASSRGTSTDTQY
TRBJ2-1 TRBV11-1 ASSFRGSSSYNEQF
TRBJ1-2 TRBV6-5 ASSRLTGGEGGYT
TRBJ1-1 TRBV19 ASSISQVTTVNTEAF
TRBJ2-1 TRBV19 ASSSPGSGGGYEQF
TRBJ2-3 TRBV11-3 ASSLGVYSTDTQY
TRBJ2-7 TRBV6-5 ASSFSTIDEQY
TRBJ1-1 TRBV10-3 AATEGSKTEAF
TRBJ2-7 TRBV6-5 ASSYSTVDRTYEQY
TRBJ1-6 TRBV5-1 ASSQGTEGSPLH
TRBJ1-5 TRBV29-1 SVAMGPGGQPQH
TRBJ2-7 TRBV5-1 ASSLRSGEQY
TRBJ2-3 TRBV11-2 ASSLGVGGKTDTQY
TRBJ2-7 TRBV27 ASSPGTSYEQY
TRBJ1-3 TRBV5-1 ASSTGTRNTIY
TRBJ1-4 TRBV21-1 ASPNRGKNEKLF
TRBJ2-1 TRBV5-5 ASSTPLAGNFNEQF
TRBJ2-1 TRBV5-1 ASSLTSGSYNEQF
TRBJ2-3 TRBV12-5 ASGLGLAGNTDTQY
TRBJ2-3 TRBV9 ASSVGHRLGTDTQY
TRBJ2-1 TRBV19 ASESGTGVNNEQF
TRBJ1-1 TRBV7-2 ASSFTGTGATSNTEAF
TRBJ2-7 TRBV4-1 ASSSSAGGSY
TRBJ2-4 TRBV29-1 SVVDLGLTKNIQY
TRBJ2-2 TRBV11-2 ASSLALAIVGELF
TRBJ2-1 TRBV7-8 ASSPTRTSGRYNEQF
TRBJ2-7 TRBV27 ASTKTPGRSSYEQY
TRBJ1-5 TRBV5-5 ASSNPRQYSNQPQH
TRBJ2-1 TRBV6-5 ASSYSAGGAPNEQF